This T cell receptor beta chain was documented in a study of shared clonotypes between healthy human individuals. Study-level background: The study used three CD4 naive, three CD4 memory, two CD8 naive and one CD8 memory plate per donor. Study conclusions and caveats: When compared with the clonotypes that were shared by all four sorted-subset donors, the non-shared clonotypes turned out to have lower generation probabilities.

V gave up 3 bases and J gave up 2 bases, with 15 bases separating them. The CDR3 length is 16 residues. Germline V lookup: CDR1 SEHNR, CDR2 FQNEAQ (reference sequence). Concerning this clone: Antigen specificity is unknown.

As originally analysed: ImmunoSEQ yielded junction-only sequences lacking quality scores, so filtering differed. Profiling relied on immunoSEQ multiplex PCR, and the TCRdb table lists in-frame clones only, not all of them. That table supplies the V and J calls and clone size; D and trimming were determined from the DNA. Of millions of clones listed, about 93% were seen once; the top ten hold under 2%. Terminally differentiated effector memory CD45RA+ cells were excluded by CCR7 positive selection of CD45RO-negative cells. Every contributor of samples was a Caucasian grown-up residing in Nashville, Tennessee.

Sequencing used naive CD8+ T cells from PBMCs. The genes are TRBV7-9 and TRBJ2-3; D is unclear. This sequence originates from a man younger than 35 in good health. Some clones in this sample may be carry-over from other donors' samples. The CDR3 nucleotides read TGTGCCAGCAGCTTCGCAATTGGGCCAGTCACAGATACGCAGTATTTT. This sequence encodes CASSFAIGPVTDTQYF.